What follows is one TCR beta chain and its context. Its antigen is unknown. These data are taken from a study of T-cell memory formation after mild COVID-19. Notes on the study in general: Mainly CM and EM harbored the contracting CD4+ clones; mainly EMRA harbored the CD8+ ones. CD4+ bias marked clones expanding day 15 to 37, unlike balanced contracting clones.

TCRdb re-derived calls from the 5' RACE reads in MiXCR, one entry per CDR3 protein. The sample has 220,000 or so distinct CDR3 sequences; over 7.5% are singletons. The CDR3 consists of 15 residues. CDR1 and CDR2 from the germline V gene are SGHRS and YFSETQ. Trimming shortened V by 4 bases and J by 6 bases, and 17 bases separated the two germline ends. The chain couples TRBV5-1 to TRBJ2-4; D remains unclear. The sequence was obtained from a man aged 18 to 29 who had mild COVID-19 (a few samples of this study predate the infection). Cell type and time point are not known. Sequencing was performed on PBMCs or a T cell subset sorted from them (not recorded which). In DNA form, the CDR3 reads TGCGCCAGCAGCCCGGACCGAGATTACGGAAACATTCAGTACTTC. Protein sequence: CASSPDRDYGNIQYF.